The 17 T cell receptor beta chains below were found in one sample sequenced in a study of beta chain features in type 1 diabetes. Study outcomes and limitations: In all four CD4+ subsets, TCRB CDR3 length was significantly, moderately reduced in type 1 diabetes.

These receptors' antigens are unknown. Sequenced material consisted of expressed TCRB transcripts (all of the isolated RNA was reverse transcribed). This table comes from immunoSEQ multiplex PCR, and its TCRdb copy is limited to in-frame clones, with some not included. The sample carries about 640,000 clones, 9.5% to 15% recorded once. Input material: naive CD4+ T cells from blood. The receptors were gathered from a man aged 25 to 40 with type 1 diabetes.

The chain couples TRBV14 to TRBJ1-6; D is possibly TRBD1 (5 bases). Trimming removed 5 bases at V and 9 bases at J, with 8 bases between. The CDR3 has 12 residues. Germline-derived CDR1 and CDR2 are SGHDN and FVKESK. As DNA, the CDR3 is TGTGCCAGCAGCACGACAGTTTCACCCCTCCACTTT. Translated, it gives CASSTTVSPLHF.

The V gene is TRBV9, the J gene TRBJ2-5, with 8 bases matching TRBD1. The germline gives CDR1 SGDLS, CDR2 YYNGEE. The CDR3 sequence is 13 residues long. V dropped 3 bases and J dropped 5; count of bases not matched to a gene: 3. CDR3 in amino acids: CASSAGQGETQYF. In DNA form, the CDR3 reads TGTGCCAGCAGCGCCGGACAGGGCGAGACCCAGTACTTC.

The chain joins TRBV18 to TRBJ2-1; 14 positions agree with TRBD2. Germline lookup yields CDR1 KGHSH and CDR2 LQKENI. CDR3 size: 14 residues. Trimming took 7 bases from V and 7 from J; bases not matched to a gene: 3. CDR3 coding DNA: TGTGCCAGCTTCGGGACTAGCGGGGGAAATGAGCAGTTCTTC. The encoded protein is CASFGTSGGNEQFF.

This clone was counted many times. The chain recombines TRBV14 with TRBJ2-6; 7 nucleotides line up with TRBD1. The J segment lost 2 bases and the V segment lost 4 bases, leaving 8 bases of the junction unmatched. Germline V lookup: CDR1 SGHDN, CDR2 FVKESK. The CDR3 length is 17 residues. CDR3 amino acids: CASSPRQGSAGANVLTF. In DNA, the CDR3 is TGTGCCAGCAGCCCCCGACAGGGATCGGCTGGGGCCAACGTCCTGACTTTC.

This clone was counted only a few times. The chain links TRBV6-6 to TRBJ2-7, with 7 positions matching TRBD1. This CDR3 contains 13 residues. Germline lookup yields CDR1 MNHNY and CDR2 SVGAGI (reference sequence). J lost 3 bases, V lost 6 bases, and 5 bases had no gene match. DNA for the CDR3: TGTGCCAGCAGGAATCCAGGGGGCTACGAGCAGTACTTC. Translation gives CASRNPGGYEQYF.

CDR3 loop: CASSFRQGSNGNTIYF. CDR3 DNA: TGTGCCAGCAGCTTTCGACAGGGTAGTAACGGAAACACCATATATTTT. V and J are TRBV7-6 and TRBJ1-3; 7 bases match TRBD1. Per germline, CDR1 SGHVS and CDR2 FNYEAQ. The CDR3 is 16 amino acids. J lost 4 bases, V lost 3 bases, and 9 bases had no gene match.

This clone showed up just a few times. V and J are TRBV4-2 and TRBJ1-4; TRBD1 matches 9 bases. Losses at the gene ends were 1 base for V and 4 bases for J; bases not matched to a gene: 1. The CDR3 is made up of 15 amino acids. The germline V gene has CDR1 LGHNA and CDR2 YNFKEQ. CDR3 DNA sequence: TGTGCCAGCAGCCAAGGGACAGGGGATAATGAAAAACTGTTTTTT. This translates into CASSQGTGDNEKLFF.

This clone was observed a handful of times. The gene calls are TRBV19 and TRBJ2-4; TRBD2 is a possible D gene (5 bases). CDR3 length: 16 residues. Germline V CDR1 and CDR2: LNHDA, SQIVND (reference sequence). The germline V and J ends were trimmed by 1 base and 7 bases, with 17 bases remaining between them. This chain's CDR3 is CASSIGLASGANIQYF. In DNA form, the CDR3 reads TGTGCCAGTAGTATAGGGCTAGCCAGTGGCGCGAACATTCAGTACTTC.

This clone was seen a few times. The chain links TRBV25-1 to TRBJ2-5; 8 bases match TRBD1. Trimming took 1 base from V and 11 from J; bases not matched to a gene: 6. This CDR3 has 13 amino acids. Germline V gives CDR1 MGHDK, CDR2 SYGVNS. The CDR3: CASSEFGQGTQYF. The DNA for the CDR3 is TGTGCCAGCAGTGAATTCGGACAGGGCACACAGTACTTC.

The chain carries TRBV10-3 and TRBJ2-3; 9 bases match TRBD2. The CDR3 has 16 residues. Germline V gives CDR1 ENHRY, CDR2 SYGVKD. J gave up 9 bases and V 6 bases, and 16 bases lay outside the gene matches. The CDR3 loop reads CAISLLRGGEIRTQYF. The CDR3 nucleotides read TGTGCCATCAGCCTACTCCGCGGGGGGGAGATAAGGACGCAGTATTTT.

Only a few counts were recorded for this clone. This sequence joins TRBV4-2 and TRBJ1-5; TRBD1 is a possible D gene (5 bases). V dropped 0 bases and J dropped 7 bases, with 16 bases sitting between them. CDR1 and CDR2 (germline): LGHNA, YNFKEQ. The CDR3 extends over 16 amino acids. The CDR3 nucleotides read TGTGCCAGCAGCCAAGATCATTTCGGGGGTGGCCAGCCCCAGCATTTT. Amino acids: CASSQDHFGGGQPQHF.

The rearrangement links TRBV7-9 to TRBJ1-5; D gene unclear. The CDR3 extends over 14 amino acids. Germline V gives CDR1 SEHNR, CDR2 FQNEAQ (reference sequence). V lost 4 bases, J lost 4 bases, and 11 bases lay in between. In DNA, the CDR3 is TGTGCCAGCAGCTCCCCGGGGAGTAATCAGCCCCAGCATTTT. This codes for CASSSPGSNQPQHF.

This clone was picked up a small number of times. The gene calls are TRBV27 and TRBJ2-3, with 9 bases aligning to TRBD2. Germline assignment: CDR1 MNHEY and CDR2 SMNVEV (reference sequence). After removal of 5 bases from V and 1 base from J, the junction contained 4 bases not matched to a gene. The CDR3 loop spans 15 amino acids. For the CDR3, the DNA is TGTGCCAGCAGTGCCGCTAGCGGGGGCACAGATACGCAGTATTTT. Translating it yields CASSAASGGTDTQYF.

This chain connects TRBV29-1 to TRBJ2-5; TRBD1 is a possible D gene (5 bases). The J call is uncertain, as TRBJ2-7 better fits the DNA end. Germline-derived CDR1 and CDR2 are SQVTM and ANQGSEA. The CDR3 extends over 12 amino acids. CDR3 coding DNA: TGCAGCGTTCGACAGACCTTCTACGAGCAGTACTTC. It is translated as CSVRQTFYEQYF.

In its sample, this clone was seen a few times. The chain couples TRBV7-2 to TRBJ1-1; D remains unclear. The CDR3 has 14 amino acids. Trimming left V 2 bases short and J 3 bases short, with 10 bases between. From germline, CDR1 is SGHTA and CDR2 FQGNSA. CDR3 in DNA: TGTGCCAGCAGCTTATTGGGCCCCGACACTGAAGCTTTCTTT. It codes for CASSLLGPDTEAFF.

This rearrangement joins TRBV5-1 to TRBJ1-1, with a possible D match to TRBD1 (5 bases). Trimming removed 6 bases at V and 1 base at J, with 13 bases between. Germline V gives CDR1 SGHRS, CDR2 YFSETQ. The CDR3 is 14 amino acids. This CDR3 is CASKELTGNTEAFF. CDR3 bases: TGCGCCAGCAAAGAGCTCACAGGGAACACTGAAGCTTTCTTT.

This clone has just a few counts. The gene calls are TRBV14 and TRBJ1-6; D is ambiguous. The CDR3 extends over 13 amino acids. Germline V gene data show CDR1 as SGHDN and CDR2 as FVKESK. Trimming removed 6 bases at V and 9 bases at J, with 12 bases between. The CDR3 region is CASSRQQISPLHF. The CDR3, as DNA: TGTGCCAGCAGTCGTCAACAGATTTCACCCCTCCACTTT.